This note documents a single T cell receptor beta chain sequence. What it binds is unknown. The data originate from a study of T cell responses to AZD1222 COVID-19 vaccine. TCRdb's copy holds only in-frame clones and misses some; the assay was immunoSEQ multiplex PCR. Among about 97,000 clones listed, roughly 84% were seen once. Study-wide results and caveats: A mostly white British donor set with more females was recruited, and clonal diversity was possibly underestimated.

Germline CDR1 and CDR2: SGHTA and FQGNSA. The CDR3 contains 16 residues. V dropped 5 bases and J dropped 8; count of bases not matched to a gene: 11. The TCR comes from an adult in good health. Specimen: peripheral blood, collected on day 0 of AZD1222 vaccination. The chain joins TRBV7-2 to TRBJ1-6; 8 bases agree with TRBD1. Here the CDR3 reads CASSRRMTGEYSPLHF. In DNA, the CDR3 is TGTGCCAGCAGCCGTAGGATGACAGGGGAGTATTCACCCCTCCACTTT.